Included here is one T cell receptor beta chain sequence, with context. Its matching antigen is unknown. The CDR3 is 17 residues long. V was clipped by 5 bases and J by 2 bases; unmatched bases: 9. Germline V lookup: CDR1 SEHNR, CDR2 FQNEAQ (reference sequence). This specimen comes from a study of regulatory dendritic cells for organ transplantation. Only in-frame clones appear in the TCRdb table, and some are missing; sequencing was by immunoSEQ multiplex PCR. The sample holds over 9,000 clones, 85% to 90% seen once. Study findings and constraints: Regulatory dendritic cells appeared to expand memory CD8+ clones less than mature ones.

Sorted T cells were CFSE-labeled and cultured 5 days with allogeneic regulatory or mature dendritic cells at 1:10. Memory T cells were CD45RO+, naive were CD45RA+, sorted by FACS. This chain links TRBV7-9 with TRBJ2-7, with TRBD2 matching over 13 bases. The sample taken for sequencing was naive CD8+ T cells from blood cultured with dendritic cells. Subset reported: CD45RA+ naive T cells. The origin of this receptor is a human donor in good health. The CDR3 spells CASSLTSGRVDPYEQYF. CDR3 DNA: TGTGCCAGCAGCCTAACTAGCGGGAGGGTCGATCCCTACGAGCAGTACTTC.